The rows below give T cell receptor beta chains drawn from one sample of a study of blood T cell repertoires in COVID-19. This table comes from immunoSEQ multiplex PCR, and its TCRdb copy is limited to in-frame clones, with some not included. The table records tens of thousands of clones, roughly 85% of them present only once. The sample taken for sequencing was peripheral blood. The source is a man aged 25 to 45 with acute or convalescent COVID-19. Each CDR3 is given with its conserved first and last residue. A D gene is named only where the DNA matches it firmly. Some rows have no size entry. The others give once, few or many, or a class for an expanded clone.

TRBV28,-,TRBJ2-7,-,CASSLGGTAFEQYF,TGTGCCAGCAGTTTAGGAGGGACAGCCTTCGAGCAGTACTTC
TRBV9,TRBD1,TRBJ2-2,-,CASSVRWDRRTGELFF,TGTGCCAGCAGCGTCCGTTGGGACAGGAGGACCGGGGAGCTGTTTTTT
TRBV2,TRBD1,TRBJ1-6,-,CASKTQGARSPLHF,TGTGCCAGCAAGACACAGGGGGCTAGGTCACCCCTCCACTTT
TRBV11-2,-,TRBJ1-2,-,CASSLYAAPYHGYTF,TGTGCCAGCAGCTTATACGCGGCGCCATATCATGGCTACACCTTC
TRBV6-5,-,TRBJ1-1,once,CASSEGQNTEAFF,TGTGCCAGCAGCGAGGGACAGAACACTGAAGCTTTCTTT
TRBV24-1,-,TRBJ2-2,-,CATSVTGTRNTGELFF,TGTGCCACCAGTGTCACAGGGACGCGGAACACCGGGGAGCTGTTTTTT
TRBV28,TRBD1,TRBJ2-7,-,CASRDSITYEQYF,TGTGCCAGCCGGGACAGTATTACTTACGAGCAGTACTTC
TRBV29-1,-,TRBJ2-7,-,CSAIGDRLAGEQYF,TGCAGCGCCATAGGAGACAGACTGGCCGGGGAGCAGTACTTC
TRBV15,TRBD1,TRBJ1-6,-,CATQTGDSPLHF,TGTGCCACACAAACAGGGGATTCACCCCTCCACTTT
TRBV4-2,TRBD1,TRBJ1-5,-,CASSQDPGGDQPQHF,TGTGCCAGCAGCCAAGATCCAGGGGGCGATCAGCCCCAGCATTTT
TRBV28,-,TRBJ2-7,-,CASSARGRTYEQYF,TGTGCCAGCAGTGCTCGTGGGAGGACCTACGAGCAGTACTTC
TRBV18,-,TRBJ1-1,-,CASSFDRHTEAFF,TGTGCCAGCTCATTTGACAGGCACACTGAAGCTTTCTTT
TRBV28,-,TRBJ2-7,-,CASSLGAGATYEQYF,TGTGCCAGCAGTTTAGGGGCAGGTGCTACCTACGAGCAGTACTTC
TRBV28,TRBD1,TRBJ1-5,-,CASSFSTGGGQPQHF,TGTGCCAGCAGTTTCAGTACAGGGGGCGGTCAGCCCCAGCATTTT
TRBV15,-,TRBJ1-2,-,CATSRDRFADYGYTF,TGTGCCACCAGCAGAGATCGATTTGCAGACTATGGCTACACCTTC
TRBV15,-,TRBJ1-4,-,CATSRDGGGYSEKLFF,TGTGCCACCAGCAGAGATGGCGGCGGGTATTCTGAAAAACTGTTTTTT
TRBV5-5,-,TRBJ2-7,-,CASTRPSYEQYF,TGTGCCAGCACGAGGCCCTCCTACGAGCAGTACTTC
TRBV5-1,TRBD1,TRBJ2-7,-,CASSLGAGQGPHEQYF,TGCGCCAGCAGCCTTGGGGCGGGACAGGGACCCCACGAGCAGTACTTC
TRBV28,-,TRBJ1-2,-,CASRRQGLEGYTF,TGTGCCAGCAGGCGGCAGGGGCTTGAGGGCTACACCTTC
TRBV2,TRBD1,TRBJ1-2,-,CASRDRGRSGYTF,TGTGCCAGCAGAGACAGGGGCAGGAGTGGCTACACCTTC
TRBV10-2,-,TRBJ2-1,-,CASTGSKYNEQFF,TGCGCCAGCACAGGCAGCAAATACAATGAGCAGTTCTTC
TRBV11-2,-,TRBJ1-2,-,CAIAEARNYGYTF,TGTGCCATTGCAGAGGCCCGCAACTATGGCTACACCTTC
TRBV7-2,-,TRBJ1-2,-,CASSPNPGEGYTF,TGTGCCAGCAGTCCTAACCCAGGGGAGGGCTACACCTTC
TRBV30,TRBD1,TRBJ1-4,once,CAWSVRQGEEKLFF,TGTGCCTGGAGTGTACGACAGGGCGAAGAAAAACTGTTTTTT
TRBV6-2/TRBV6-3,-,TRBJ2-6,once,CASSSWTAHLSGANVLTF,TGTGCCAGCAGTTCCTGGACAGCTCATCTCTCTGGGGCCAACGTCCTGACTTTC
TRBV19,-,TRBJ2-2,-,CASRWPNTGELFF,TGTGCCAGTAGATGGCCGAACACCGGGGAGCTGTTTTTT
TRBV7-2,-,TRBJ1-4,few,CASSLMGVGEKLFF,TGTGCCAGCAGCTTAATGGGAGTAGGCGAAAAACTGTTTTTT
TRBV29-1,TRBD1,TRBJ2-1,-,CSSSGQGLGGNEQFF,TGCAGCTCGTCGGGACAGGGATTGGGGGGAAATGAGCAGTTCTTC
TRBV4-3,-,TRBJ2-1,-,CASSKRRSSYNEQFF,TGCGCCAGCAGCAAACGACGGAGCTCCTACAATGAGCAGTTCTTC
TRBV28,TRBD1,TRBJ2-7,once,CASRLSRDRGYEQYF,TGTGCCAGCAGACTGAGCCGGGACAGGGGGTACGAGCAGTACTTC
TRBV4-1,TRBD1,TRBJ2-5,-,CASSQDRGPQETQYF,TGCGCCAGCAGCCAAGATAGGGGGCCTCAAGAGACCCAGTACTTC
TRBV4-3,-,TRBJ1-4,-,CASSQEGRRATNEKLFF,TGCGCCAGCAGCCAAGAAGGTCGACGGGCAACTAATGAAAAACTGTTTTTT
TRBV7-8,TRBD1,TRBJ2-7,-,CASSFNRGREQYF,TGTGCCAGCAGCTTTAACAGGGGACGCGAGCAGTACTTC
TRBV6-1,TRBD2,TRBJ2-7,-,CASSDGTSGISYEQYF,TGTGCCAGCAGTGATGGGACTAGCGGGATCTCCTACGAGCAGTACTTC
TRBV11-2,TRBD2,TRBJ2-7,-,CASSTRDRSRTSGSYEQYF,TGTGCCAGCAGCACTAGAGACAGATCTAGGACTAGCGGGAGCTACGAGCAGTACTTC
TRBV28,TRBD1,TRBJ1-5,-,CATTGTEETPQHF,TGTGCCACCACCGGGACAGAGGAAACGCCCCAGCATTTT
TRBV6-6,TRBD1,TRBJ2-5,-,CASRGQAQETQYF,TGTGCCAGCAGAGGACAGGCCCAAGAGACCCAGTACTTC
TRBV19,-,TRBJ2-3,once,CASSRTAGTDTQYF,TGTGCCAGTAGTAGGACAGCTGGCACAGATACGCAGTATTTT
TRBV6-1,-,TRBJ2-7,-,CASSGTGILADTPYEQYF,TGTGCCAGCAGTGGGACAGGGATTCTAGCGGATACCCCATACGAGCAGTACTTC
TRBV29-1,TRBD2,TRBJ2-1,-,CSVEESGIYEQFF,TGCAGCGTTGAAGAGAGCGGGATCTATGAGCAGTTCTTC
TRBV12-2,-,TRBJ2-7,-,CASRLVGVAGAYEQYF,TGTGCAAGTCGCTTAGTCGGGGTAGCGGGAGCTTACGAGCAGTACTTC
TRBV5-4,TRBD1,TRBJ1-2,-,CASSLSTGQGRGYTF,TGTGCCAGCAGCTTGAGTACGGGACAGGGTCGTGGCTACACCTTC
TRBV3-1/TRBV3-2,-,TRBJ2-4,-,CASSHGGNIQYF,TGTGCCAGCAGCCATGGGGGGAACATTCAGTACTTC
TRBV15,-,TRBJ2-1,-,CATSITLYNEQFF,TGTGCCACCAGCATTACCCTATACAATGAGCAGTTCTTC
TRBV4-3,-,TRBJ1-5,-,CASSQDLAGVHQPQHF,TGCGCCAGCAGCCAAGATTTGGCAGGGGTGCATCAGCCCCAGCATTTT
TRBV6-5,-,TRBJ2-7,-,CASSYSFSYYEQYF,TGTGCCAGCAGTTACTCGTTCAGTTACTACGAGCAGTACTTC
TRBV6-5,-,TRBJ1-1,-,CASSRQGQAFF,TGTGCCAGCAGCCGTCAGGGGCAAGCTTTCTTT
TRBV5-8,TRBD1,TRBJ1-5,few,CASSSPGGQPQHF,TGTGCCAGCAGCTCTCCAGGGGGTCAGCCCCAGCATTTT
TRBV7-2,-,TRBJ2-1,-,CASSLSPGEGQFF,TGTGCCAGCAGCTTATCTCCAGGTGAAGGGCAGTTCTTC
TRBV9,-,TRBJ2-3,-,CASSGRLGGITDTQYF,TGTGCCAGCAGCGGGAGGCTTGGAGGGATCACAGATACGCAGTATTTT
TRBV6-5,-,TRBJ1-1,-,CASSIGQRNTEAFF,TGTGCCAGCAGTATAGGACAGAGGAACACTGAAGCTTTCTTT
TRBV4-1,-,TRBJ2-1,-,CASSQMGRRGPNNEQFF,TGCGCCAGCAGCCAGATGGGAAGACGAGGGCCGAACAATGAGCAGTTCTTC
TRBV28,TRBD1,TRBJ1-5,-,CASSPTGTGYQPQHF,TGTGCCAGCAGCCCAACCGGGACAGGGTACCAGCCCCAGCATTTT